This T cell receptor (beta chain) was captured in a study of response to subunit inactivated influenza vaccine. General study results and limits: The study's authors posited that every seasonal influenza vaccination enlists few new T cells.

TCRdb called the RT-PCR reads again in MiXCR, with one record for every CDR3 protein. Of about 500,000 distinct CDR3 sequences in the sample, about 15% are singletons; the top ten hold 3%. In its sample, this clonotype was seen a few times. As yet, its antigen is unknown. Deletions cut 0 bases from V and 4 bases from J, with 9 bases between. The CDR3 has 14 amino acids. CDR1 is SGHDN and CDR2 is FVKESK in the germline V gene. The chain couples TRBV14 to TRBJ1-2, with unresolved D. The starting material was CD4+ T cells sorted from PBMCs, obtained around 2 years after vaccination. The TCR originated in a man aged 45 to 70 who received an inactivated influenza vaccine. The CDR3 coding sequence is TGTGCCAGCAGCCAAGACAAACAGAGCTATGGCTACACCTTC. Translated, it gives CASSQDKQSYGYTF.